This entry is about one TCR beta chain. The specificity of this receptor is unknown. A read error may account for a junction end that differs from germline. This sample was taken from a study of hypomethylating agent response in myelodysplastic syndrome (dated by TCRdb to about 2021). Study-wide context: The hypomethylating agent given was azacitidine in 8 of 11 patients and decitabine in 3 of 11 patients. The cohort was composed of about 9 male and a couple of female myelodysplastic syndrome patients. A mean patient age of around 70 +/- 6 years was recorded, and a diploid cytogenetic profile was observed most commonly. The most frequent mutation was TET2, found in 5 of 11 patients. Roughly 6 patients responded with complete response or hematologic improvement, and about five patients were non-responders. Complete response or hematologic improvement counted as response, and patients meeting neither criterion were classed as non-responders. What the work shows at the level of the full study, not this receptor alone: Because the healthy control donors and the MDS patients were not matched by age, the comparison between MDS and healthy samples could have been affected. Only ten or so patients were analyzed, so the cohort was small. After treatment with a hypomethylating agent, no significant changes in richness, rarefaction diversity or clonality were seen, whether all patients were considered together or each response group separately. Novel clonotypes emerged more often in responders, while non-responders showed more contracted clonotypes after treatment. Whether the shared GLIPH2 clusters possibly recognize novel MDS antigens was not confirmed and still needs to be tested experimentally.

Libraries were prepared through the immunoSEQ multiplex PCR assay. Each sample was run at survey resolution as two replicates of roughly 200 ng apiece, for a total of around 400 ng of DNA. Using multiplex PCR primers aimed at V and J genes, the hsTCRB kit picked up rearranged TCRB sequences in genomic DNA. The CDR3 region was amplified in a first PCR of around 32 cycles using the QIAGEN Multiplex PCR Kit. Sample barcodes and Illumina adapters were attached to each replicate during a second PCR lasting seven to eight cycles. Pooled libraries were quantified using a QuantStudio 6 and the KAPA library quantification kit. About 15 pM of pooled libraries was sequenced on an Illumina MiSeq using 156-cycle single-end reads plus a 15-cycle index read. The paper's processing steps were these. Of 168,753 unique clonotypes, about 1.7% were flagged by VDJdb annotation as previously reported viral-epitope-specific. Raw reads were processed by the immunoSEQ Data Assistant and immunoSEQ Analyzer into normalized, annotated TCRB repertoires. Clonotype analysis used the immunarch R package version 0.6.5 and BioAnalyzer. Before richness was estimated, every repertoire was downsampled to match the clone count of the smallest repertoire. Fisher's exact tests classified clonotypes as expanded, contracted or novel, with novel meaning zero frequency before treatment. GLIPH2 clustered significantly changed CDR3 beta sequences using simulation_depth=1000 and kmer_min_depth=3, excluding CDR3s shorter than five residues. TCRdb took over this immuneACCESS table, retaining in-frame rearrangements with V and J assigned. Such tables are incomplete; in checked studies, under half of the missing clones stem from an unresolved V gene, and the remainder is unexplained. Clone size and the V and J calls come from that table; the DNA yielded D and trimming. The sample table lists some 3,100 clones, about 85% of them with a count of one. The ten largest make up 12% of the sample.

The germline V gene yields MNHNS for CDR1 and SASEGT for CDR2. The CDR3 starts with the cysteine, ends with the phenylalanine, and has 13 residues. Only the CDR3 region is kept as DNA, spanning 39 bases read in frame from base 1. Bulk bone marrow was analyzed, and T-cell subsets were not sorted. Bone marrow from around 11 myelodysplastic syndrome patients, collected before and after hypomethylating agent therapy, underwent immunosequencing of the TCR beta CDR3 regions. For longitudinal repertoire tracking, every patient provided one baseline bone marrow and two to three bone marrows collected at different post-treatment timepoints. Genomic DNA was extracted from whole bone marrow, and quality was checked by TapeStation, NanoDrop OneC and PicoGreen assays.

The chain is encoded by TRBV6-1 joined to TRBJ2-2, with the D segment identity uncertain. The sequence was collected from a human donor with myelodysplastic syndrome. Here the sequenced sample was bone marrow, taken before or after starting hypomethylating agent treatment for myelodysplastic syndrome (not recorded which). CDR3 protein: CATSPLGTGELFF. In nucleotides, the sequence is TGTGCCACCAGTCCTTTGGGCACCGGGGAGCTGTTTTTT.